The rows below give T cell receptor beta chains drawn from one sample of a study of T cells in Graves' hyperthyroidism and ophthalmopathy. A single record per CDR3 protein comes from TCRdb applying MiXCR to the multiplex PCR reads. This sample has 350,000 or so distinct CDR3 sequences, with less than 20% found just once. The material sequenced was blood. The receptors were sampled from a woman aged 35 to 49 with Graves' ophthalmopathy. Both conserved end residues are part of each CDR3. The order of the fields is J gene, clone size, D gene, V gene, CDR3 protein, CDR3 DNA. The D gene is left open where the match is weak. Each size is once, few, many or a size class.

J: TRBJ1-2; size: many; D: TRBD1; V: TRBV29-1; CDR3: CSVGGIGTGYDYGYTF; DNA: TGCAGCGTTGGGGGTATCGGGACAGGGTATGACTATGGCTACACCTTC
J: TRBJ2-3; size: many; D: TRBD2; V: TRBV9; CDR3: CASSVAAGAADTQYF; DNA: TGTGCCAGCAGCGTAGCAGCGGGAGCGGCAGATACGCAGTATTTT
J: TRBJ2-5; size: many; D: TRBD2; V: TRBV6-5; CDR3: CASTPGASGSGETQYF; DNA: TGTGCCAGCACCCCCGGGGCTAGCGGGAGTGGTGAGACCCAGTACTTC
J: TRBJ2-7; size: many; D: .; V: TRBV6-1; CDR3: CASSDFPTPYF; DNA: TGTGCCAGCAGTGATTTTCCCACCCCGTACTTC
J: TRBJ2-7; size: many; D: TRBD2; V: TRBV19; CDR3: CASRWLAGDGEQYF; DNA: TGTGCCAGTAGATGGCTAGCGGGAGATGGCGAGCAGTACTTC
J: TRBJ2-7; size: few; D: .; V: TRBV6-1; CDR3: CASSEGGAVYEQYF; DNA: TGTGCCAGCAGTGAAGGAGGGGCTGTCTACGAGCAGTACTTC
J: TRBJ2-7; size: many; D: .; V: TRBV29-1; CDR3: CSVEDSGGYEQYF; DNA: TGCAGCGTTGAAGACTCCGGGGGCTACGAGCAGTACTTC
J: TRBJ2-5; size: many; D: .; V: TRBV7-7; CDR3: CASSFSPPAGQGQETQYF; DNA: TGTGCTAGCAGCTTTTCCCCCCCAGCGGGACAAGGACAAGAGACCCAGTACTTC
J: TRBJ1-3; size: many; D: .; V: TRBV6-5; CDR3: CASSYNWGNGNTIYF; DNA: TGTGCCAGCAGTTACAACTGGGGGAACGGAAACACCATATATTTT
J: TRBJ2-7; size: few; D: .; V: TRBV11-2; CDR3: CASSPIKGVLPYEQYF; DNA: TGTGCCAGCAGCCCCATTAAGGGGGTATTACCCTACGAGCAGTACTTC
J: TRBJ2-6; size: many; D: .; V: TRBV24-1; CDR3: CATSEGGFGANVLTF; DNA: TGTGCCACCAGTGAGGGTGGGTTTGGGGCCAACGTCCTGACTTTC
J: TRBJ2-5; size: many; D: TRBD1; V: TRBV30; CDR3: CAWSPGTGVGETQYF; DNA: TGTGCCTGGAGCCCCGGGACAGGGGTGGGAGAGACCCAGTACTTC
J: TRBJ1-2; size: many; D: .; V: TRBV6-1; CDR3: CASSETWDDFGGYTF; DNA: TGTGCCAGCAGTGAAACCTGGGACGATTTCGGTGGCTACACCTTC
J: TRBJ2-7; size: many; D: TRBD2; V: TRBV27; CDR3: CASSPLTAGGPGEQYF; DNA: TGTGCCAGCAGTCCCTTGACAGCGGGAGGGCCTGGGGAGCAGTACTTC